The rows below give T cell receptor beta chains drawn from one sample of a study of blood T cell repertoires in COVID-19. The data were produced by immunoSEQ multiplex PCR, yet TCRdb's version contains in-frame clones alone and is incomplete. The sample lists approximately 77,000 clones, approximately 85% occurring once. The material sequenced was peripheral blood. Receptors were obtained from a man aged 50 to 59 with COVID-19, enrolled during active disease. Both conserved end residues are part of each CDR3. D genes are given only for firm matches. Clone size is stated in some rows and not others, as once, few, many or a class when expanded.

d_call,j_call,clone_size,v_call,cdr3_nt,cdr3_aa
NA,TRBJ1-1,NA,TRBV18,TGTGCCAGCTCAACACAGGGTAAGGGGACTGAAGCTTTCTTT,CASSTQGKGTEAFF
NA,TRBJ1-1,NA,TRBV4-2,TGTGCCAGCAGCCAAGGGCCCTTGTTCACTGAAGCTTTCTTT,CASSQGPLFTEAFF
NA,TRBJ1-6,NA,TRBV5-4,TGTGCCAGCAGCTTACAGGGTGGGTCACCCCTCCACTTT,CASSLQGGSPLHF
TRBD2,TRBJ2-7,NA,TRBV5-1,TGCGCCAGCACCCCTCTAGCGGGAGAAGACGAGCAGTACTTC,CASTPLAGEDEQYF
TRBD1,TRBJ2-4,NA,TRBV7-2,TGTGCCAGCAGCCAGAGGACAGGGAACATTCAGTACTTC,CASSQRTGNIQYF
NA,TRBJ1-6,once,TRBV6-5,TGTGCCAGCTCCCCGGTAACTAATAATTCACCCCTCCACTTT,CASSPVTNNSPLHF
NA,TRBJ1-1,NA,TRBV29-1,TGCAGCGTTGGGGGGCGGTCGGGGAACACTGAAGCTTTCTTT,CSVGGRSGNTEAFF
NA,TRBJ1-2,NA,TRBV19,TGTGCCAGTAGTCCTGGGACAAGGTCAGCTAACTATGGCTACACCTTC,CASSPGTRSANYGYTF
NA,TRBJ1-3,once,TRBV29-1,TGCAGCGTAGAATCGGAGGTAAACTCTGGAAACACCATATATTTT,CSVESEVNSGNTIYF
TRBD1,TRBJ2-7,NA,TRBV25-1,TGTGCCAGCAGCGAACAGGGGGCAACTTACGAGCAGTACTTC,CASSEQGATYEQYF
NA,TRBJ1-5,NA,TRBV30,TGTGCCTGGAGTTTAAGAGAGGATCAGCCCCAGCATTTT,CAWSLREDQPQHF
NA,TRBJ2-2,NA,TRBV28,TGTGCCAGCAGTTTATCCAGGGGCGCGGAGACCGGGGAGCTGTTTTTT,CASSLSRGAETGELFF
NA,TRBJ2-2,NA,TRBV11-2,TGTGCCAGCAGCTTAGAGGCGGGATCGAACACCGGGGAGCTGTTTTTT,CASSLEAGSNTGELFF
NA,TRBJ2-5,NA,TRBV18,TGTGCCAGCTCACCAAGGAGCCAAGAGACCCAGTACTTC,CASSPRSQETQYF